The present entry profiles one TCR beta chain with its context. This clonotype was seen ten or more times. There is no known antigen for this receptor. Base qualities are not recorded, but no much larger clone differs from it by a single base. The sample is drawn from a study of human T cells and chemical hapten exposure (dated by TCRdb to about 2021). Turning to the overall study: For sensitization, 2% DPC in acetone was applied to an approximately 2 cm by approximately 2 cm area of upper inner arm skin. Patients additionally received weekly therapeutic DPC doses to the scalp throughout the approximately 25-week study period. Patient blood was sampled pre-sensitization (week 0) and at 2, 6 and about 24 weeks after DPC sensitization. Approximately 30 alopecia patients provided blood for TCR sequencing at one to four time points (pre-sensitization, 2, 6 and 24 weeks). In alopecia patients, the study followed how the peripheral blood TCR repertoire changed in vivo over primary and secondary sensitization to diphenylcyclopropenone (DPC), a hapten. Libraries were pooled for sequencing, and variation in per-sample TCR yields was attributed mainly to small differences in library volumes within the pool. Patch testing was done on the upper back using Finn chambers containing 0.01% DPC, and results were scored after 6 days according to International Contact Dermatitis Research Group standards. The patient cohort, mostly female, included alopecia areata with under or over 50% scalp involvement, alopecia totalis and alopecia universalis.

The time point label, read with the paper, signifies: patch test 3, about 24 weeks after DPC sensitization. Explained via the paper, the treatment or condition label denotes: therapeutic diphenylcyclopropenone sensitization with weekly scalp DPC. At every patch-test visit, the blood draw took place before the patch test was put on. Patients were considered eligible if aged 18 to 70, diagnosed with alopecia and deemed suitable for DPC therapy, and patients were excluded if pregnant. Total RNA was isolated from unfractionated whole blood collected in Tempus Blood RNA tubes. V and J are trimmed by 0 bases and 1 base, and the gene matches miss 4 bases of the junction. Via the germline V gene, CDR1 is SGDLS and CDR2 YYNGEE. The CDR3 starts with the cysteine, ends with the phenylalanine, and has 16 residues. Solely the CDR3 DNA is kept, with 48 bases framed from the first base. Receptors were amplified or captured by RACE. These reads were obtained on a NextSeq 500. During library preparation, unique molecular identifiers were attached to individual cDNA molecules so that TCRs could be counted in a quantitative, reproducible way. Each blood RNA sample was used to sequence both TCR alpha and TCR beta chains. On the study's bioinformatics: The median number of TCRs per sample was around 100,000, ranging from 23,224 to 690,600. V, J and CDR3 annotation of the TCR reads was performed with the Decombinator software suite. For the PS versus PT1 abundance plots, all samples were subsampled to the same number of TCRs (28,000). Expanded TCRs were defined as absent before sensitization and observed at least eight times at the 2-week time point. The public reads were reanalyzed by TCRdb: fastp trimming at Q25, MiXCR alignment, in-frame beta chains only. CDR3 protein sequences are deduplicated, and each keeps its most common genes and DNA. The V and J calls here are based on TCRdb, not the publication. In this sample the table shows some 60,000 distinct CDR3 sequences, around an eighth of which occur a single time. The ten largest account for about 2.4% of the sample.

Study-wide findings and limitations: No change with DPC sensitization was found in the number of TCRs above 1 in 1000 frequency, and no evidence of global repertoire structure alterations was found. Because every patient had alopecia, a presumed autoimmune disease, the patients' immune response might differ from that of healthy individuals. The number of PT1 expanded TCRs positively correlated with patch test score, significant at thresholds 8, 16 and 32 but not 4. Compared with pre-sensitization or healthy control sets, expanded TCRs formed significantly more large CDR3 similarity clusters, which is consistent with antigen-driven responses. Repeated subsampling changed both the strength of the expansion versus patch-test correlation and the threshold at which that correlation became significant.

The rearrangement combines TRBV9 with TRBJ2-3, and TRBD1 aligns with 8 junction nucleotides. The sequence derives from a man aged 25 to 40 with alopecia areata. Some clones in this sample may be carry-over from other donors' samples. This specimen was whole blood, taken in connection with sensitization to the hapten diphenylcyclopropenone (DPC). The nucleotide sequence reads TGTGCCAGCAGCGTAGTTGCAGGGGGCGGCACAGATACGCAGTATTTT. Its coded protein is CASSVVAGGGTDTQYF.